This TCR beta chain was found in a study of blood T cell repertoires in COVID-19. Study summary: From the United States, Italy and Spain came samples of acute and convalescent COVID-19. The analysed material was cDNA or gDNA that came from T cells, B-cell-depleted T cells, or PBMCs.

Seattle's enrolled individuals joined amid active infection and were then monitored longitudinally. Per the original data handling: For nucleated cells, counts were estimated from reference gene primer amplification. Sequencing used immunoSEQ multiplex PCR; TCRdb keeps in-frame clones, though not all of them. That table furnishes V, J and clone size, whereas the DNA furnished D and trimming. This table has about 230,000 clones, 70% to 90% appearing once. The material sequenced was peripheral blood. The source is a man between 25 and 39 years old with COVID-19, enrolled during active disease.

The DNA of the CDR3 is TGTGCCAGCAGCTTGCCGGTCGGACAGTCTAAAGAAGGCTACACCTTC. Residues: CASSLPVGQSKEGYTF. The genes are TRBV5-4 and TRBJ1-2, with D possibly matching TRBD1 (6 bases). The V end was cut by 1 base, the J end by 8 bases, with 21 bases between. This CDR3 comprises 16 residues. The germline V gene encodes CDR1 SGHNT and CDR2 YYREEE (reference sequence). Full variable domain (outside the CDR3, taken from reference TRBV5-4 and TRBJ1-2): ETGVTQSPTHLIKTRGQQVTLRCSSQSGHNTVSWYQQALGQGPQFIFQYYREEENGRGNFPPRFSGLQFPNYSSELNVNALELDDSALYLCASSLPVGQSKEGYTFGSGTRLTVV.